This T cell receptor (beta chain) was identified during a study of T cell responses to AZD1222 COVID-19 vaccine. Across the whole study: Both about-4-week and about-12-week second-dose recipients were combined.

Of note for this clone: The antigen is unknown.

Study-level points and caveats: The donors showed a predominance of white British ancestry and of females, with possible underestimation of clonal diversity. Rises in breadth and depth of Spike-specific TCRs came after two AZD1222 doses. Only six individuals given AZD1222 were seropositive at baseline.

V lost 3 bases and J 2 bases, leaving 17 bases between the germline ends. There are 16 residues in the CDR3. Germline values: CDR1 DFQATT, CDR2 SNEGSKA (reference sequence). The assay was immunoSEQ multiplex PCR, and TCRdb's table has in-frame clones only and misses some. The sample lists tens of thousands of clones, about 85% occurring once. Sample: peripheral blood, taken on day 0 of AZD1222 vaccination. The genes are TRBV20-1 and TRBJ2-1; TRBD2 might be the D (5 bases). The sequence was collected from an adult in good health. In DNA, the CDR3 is TGCAGTGCTAGTAATCCAGCGGCTACCACCTACAATGAGCAGTTCTTC. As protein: CSASNPAATTYNEQFF.